The 20 T cell receptor beta chains below all came from one sample that was sequenced in a study of brain T cells in children with intractable seizures. Here immunoSEQ multiplex PCR was the method, and the copy in TCRdb shows in-frame clones only, minus some. Seen here are 340,000 or so clones, over 90% observed once, and the top ten hold 5.7%. Time point given: blood from clinic visit 5 months post-surgery; TSC patient then seizure free. The sequenced sample was peripheral blood, obtained about 5 months after surgery. The receptors were sampled from a boy in the first two years of life with tuberous sclerosis and intractable seizures.

The J gene is TRBJ2-1, the V gene TRBV11-2, with unresolved D. Germline loops: CDR1 SGHAT, CDR2 FQNNGV. The CDR3 has 15 amino acids. V was clipped by 0 bases and J by 0 bases, with 6 bases between them. The CDR3, as DNA: TGTGCCAGCAGCTTAGATATTACCTCCTACAATGAGCAGTTCTTC. Residues: CASSLDITSYNEQFF.

The CDR3 loop reads CSVDLAGWSNEQFF. The CDR3 region has the DNA TGCAGCGTTGATCTAGCGGGTTGGTCCAATGAGCAGTTCTTC. The chain is built from TRBV29-1 and TRBJ2-1, with TRBD2 identical over 8 bases. This CDR3 region has 14 residues. J lost 6 bases, V lost 3 bases, and 7 bases had no gene match. The V gene's germline CDR1 is SQVTM and CDR2 ANQGSEA.

This clone appeared a single time. The chain uses TRBV11-3 and TRBJ2-7, with 9 bases identical to TRBD1. In germline, CDR1 is SGHNT, CDR2 YENEEA. The V gene end was trimmed by 3 bases and the J gene end by 6 bases; junction bases not matched to a gene: 6. The CDR3 has 14 residues. The chain's CDR3 is CASSFSGQGLEQYF. CDR3 coding DNA: TGTGCCAGCAGCTTTTCGGGACAGGGTCTCGAGCAGTACTTC.

This chain uses TRBV4-1 with TRBJ2-6; D is possibly TRBD1 or TRBD2 (5 bases each). Germline V gives CDR1 MGHRA, CDR2 YSYEKL. Trimming stripped 3 bases from V and 0 bases from J, with 9 bases between. The CDR3 contains 16 residues. CDR3 region: CASSQGESSGANVLTF. For the CDR3, the DNA is TGCGCCAGCAGCCAGGGGGAAAGCTCTGGGGCCAACGTCCTGACTTTC.

The chain couples TRBV6-5 to TRBJ2-3; TRBD2 is a possible D gene (6 bases). Germline CDR1 MNHEY, CDR2 SVGAGI. The length of the CDR3 is 14 residues. The ends were cut back, 7 bases at V and 1 base at J, with 12 bases in the middle. The chain's CDR3 is CASKVRRGTDTQYF. The CDR3 DNA sequence: TGTGCCAGCAAAGTCCGGAGGGGCACAGATACGCAGTATTTT.

This clone is a singleton in its sample. V usage is TRBV7-2 and J usage is TRBJ2-3; no clear D. The V gene lost 4 bases and the J gene lost 6 bases, with 8 bases spanning the gap. The CDR3 extends over 12 amino acids. Germline assignment: CDR1 SGHTA and CDR2 FQGNSA. The CDR3 DNA follows: TGTGCCAGCAGCTACTACGCCGATACGCAGTATTTT. This sequence encodes CASSYYADTQYF.

The V gene is TRBV4-1, the J gene TRBJ2-2; D possibly corresponds to TRBD2 (5 bases). Germline V lookup: CDR1 MGHRA, CDR2 YSYEKL. Trimming took off 6 bases at V and 5 bases at J, with 13 bases between the two ends. The CDR3 contains 14 residues. As DNA, the CDR3 is TGCGCCAGCAGGCGGGCACGAGGAACCGGGGAGCTGTTTTTT. The encoded protein is CASRRARGTGELFF.

The V gene is TRBV9, the J gene TRBJ1-2; D gene uncertain. The germline gives CDR1 SGDLS, CDR2 YYNGEE. V was clipped by 2 bases and J by 1 base, with 9 bases between them. The CDR3 spans 14 residues. The CDR3 here is CASSVAGINYGYTF. In DNA form, the CDR3 reads TGTGCCAGCAGCGTGGCAGGAATTAACTATGGCTACACCTTC.

Comment on this clone: The sample has other DNA sequences that encode this CDR3 too. CDR3 residues: CASSLGGPQHF. Here the CDR3 DNA reads TGTGCCAGCAGTTTAGGCGGGCCCCAGCATTTT. The chain combines TRBV12-3 or TRBV12-4 with TRBJ1-5; no clear D gene. The CDR3 has 11 residues. The V end lost 1 base, the J end lost 9 bases, and 4 bases lay between the germline ends.

This rearrangement joins TRBV4-2 to TRBJ1-1; D possibly corresponds to TRBD1 (6 bases). Germline V gives CDR1 LGHNA, CDR2 YNFKEQ. This CDR3 has 13 amino acids. V was cut by 1 base and J by 5 bases, with 8 bases left in between. The CDR3 loop reads CASSQGQETEAFF. As DNA, the CDR3 is TGTGCCAGCAGCCAAGGACAGGAGACTGAAGCTTTCTTT.

This chain links TRBV4-1 with TRBJ1-2; 9 bases align to TRBD1. The germline gives CDR1 MGHRA, CDR2 YSYEKL. Unmatched junction bases numbered 7, after V lost 5 bases and J lost 3 bases. This CDR3 contains 15 residues. The DNA for the CDR3 is TGCGCCAGCAGCTCCGACAGGGGGTCTTACTATGGCTACACCTTC. This gives the protein CASSSDRGSYYGYTF.

The rearrangement joins TRBV4-2 to TRBJ1-1; no clear D. Germline V gives CDR1 LGHNA, CDR2 YNFKEQ. The V end was cut by 1 base, the J end by 1 base, with 10 bases between. The CDR3 has 15 amino acids. The DNA for the CDR3 is TGTGCCAGCAGCCAAGTCTCAGCACAGAACACTGAAGCTTTCTTT. Translation gives CASSQVSAQNTEAFF.

This chain connects TRBV28 to TRBJ2-1; 11 bases line up with TRBD2. Germline CDR1 is MDHEN and CDR2 is SYDVKM. There are 15 residues in the CDR3. V dropped 2 bases and J dropped 4; count of bases not matched to a gene: 1. In DNA form, the CDR3 reads TGTGCCAGCAGTTTACTAGCGGGGGGATACAATGAGCAGTTCTTC. This encodes CASSLLAGGYNEQFF.

This sequence joins TRBV29-1 and TRBJ1-2; D is unresolved. There are 12 residues in the CDR3. Per germline, CDR1 SQVTM and CDR2 ANQGSEA. Trimming removed 1 base from V and 7 bases from J, with 10 bases in between. CDR3 DNA: TGCAGCGTTGAAGGAAACTGGGGTGGCTACACCTTC. Its protein product is CSVEGNWGGYTF.

The J gene is TRBJ2-3, the V gene TRBV9, with D unclear. Germline CDR1 SGDLS, CDR2 YYNGEE. This CDR3 comprises 14 residues. The germline V and J ends were trimmed by 4 bases and 6 bases, with 15 bases remaining between them. CDR3 loop: CASSRTEPRDTQYF. The CDR3 bases are TGTGCCAGCAGCCGTACAGAGCCGAGGGATACGCAGTATTTT.

V usage is TRBV6-5 and J usage is TRBJ2-1; weak D call: TRBD2 (6 bases). From germline, CDR1 is MNHEY and CDR2 SVGAGI. The CDR3 contains 15 residues. Trimming cost V 7 bases and J 1 base, with 14 bases left between them. The CDR3 reads CASKGTPDSYNEQFF. The CDR3 DNA is TGTGCCAGCAAAGGGACTCCCGATTCCTACAATGAGCAGTTCTTC.

This chain uses TRBV24-1 with TRBJ2-1, with 8 positions matching TRBD1. The V segment lost 3 bases and the J segment 3 bases; nucleotides outside the gene matches: 12. CDR3 length: 18 residues. Germline V gene data show CDR1 as KGHDR and CDR2 as SFDVKD. CDR3 DNA sequence: TGTGCCACCAGTGATAACAATCCGGAGACAGGGGTCTACAATGAGCAGTTCTTC. Residues: CATSDNNPETGVYNEQFF.

CDR3 loop: CSVSGIPTNEKLFF. The CDR3 bases are TGCAGCGTTTCAGGGATTCCAACTAATGAAAAACTGTTTTTT. The rearrangement joins TRBV29-1 to TRBJ1-4, with D possibly TRBD1 on 5 matching bases. The V gene's germline CDR1 is SQVTM and CDR2 ANQGSEA. Trimming took 5 bases from V and 0 from J, leaving 10 bases between them. The CDR3 runs to 14 residues.

This chain joins TRBV30 and TRBJ2-3, with 7 nucleotides matching TRBD2. Germline values: CDR1 GTSNPN, CDR2 SVGIG (reference sequence). V gave up 4 bases and J gave up 3 bases; unmatched junction bases: 4. There are 13 residues in the CDR3. The CDR3, as DNA: TGTGCCTGGAATGGGCGGGGGACAGATACGCAGTATTTT. It encodes CAWNGRGTDTQYF.

The V and J genes are TRBV7-9 and TRBJ1-1, with a possible D match to TRBD1 (6 bases). The V end lost 4 bases, the J end lost 3 bases, and 18 bases lay between the germline ends. The CDR3 runs to 16 residues. In germline, CDR1 is SEHNR, CDR2 FQNEAQ (reference sequence). The CDR3 DNA follows: TGTGCCAGCAGCTCCCATGGGGACAACCTACACACTGAAGCTTTCTTT. Residues: CASSSHGDNLHTEAFF.